The sample holds a few counts of the clone carrying this T cell receptor beta chain. Its antigen is not known. Regions amplified from RNA transcripts were the TCR beta CDR3 regions. The TCR CDR3 first-round RT-PCR relied on the HTBI primer set. TCRdb fed the multiplex PCR reads into MiXCR, producing one record per CDR3 protein. The sample shows about 300,000 distinct CDR3 sequences, roughly a fifth of them seen only once. J lost 5 bases, V lost 5 bases, and 7 bases had no gene match. CDR1 and CDR2 from the germline V gene are MNHNS and SASEGT. The CDR3 is 15 residues long. The sample is drawn from a study of T cells in Graves' hyperthyroidism and ophthalmopathy. The overall study: Before any treatment, at initial diagnosis, peripheral blood was collected.

Whole-study findings and limits: Classification by a 13 V-J model distinguished ophthalmopathy from stable hyperthyroidism. Within blood appeared most thyroid clonotypes that had expanded above 0.001.

The chain uses TRBV6-1 and TRBJ2-5; the match to TRBD2 covers 11 bases. The TCR comes from a man between 45 and 60 years old with Graves' ophthalmopathy. The sequenced sample was blood. The chain's CDR3 is CASSSLAGGHETQYF. The DNA of the CDR3 is TGTGCCAGCAGTTCCTTAGCGGGAGGGCACGAGACCCAGTACTTC.